This T cell receptor (beta chain) was identified in a study of quantifying T cell responses using KT2 cells. Study context: Reverse transcription used primers in the TCR alpha and beta constant regions.

The trim removed 2 bases at V and 0 bases at J, leaving 16 bases unmatched. Germline values: CDR1 SGHVS, CDR2 FQNEAQ. The CDR3 contains 20 residues. KT2, a clone with a known TCR, was spiked into unfractionated PBMC. A single-stranded UMI oligo with SP2 sequence was ligated to cDNA 3' ends. The first PCR ran 4 to 5 cycles with an equimolar RC1.1 and RC1.2 beta primer mix. TCRdb ran MiXCR on the UMI-ligation and nested PCR reads and lists one entry per CDR3 protein. There are fewer than 50,000 distinct CDR3 sequences in the sample; approximately 10% occur only once, and about 10% lies in the top ten. V is TRBV7-8 and J is TRBJ2-1; TRBD2 agrees at 7 bases. This receptor was obtained from a human donor. The material sequenced was PBMCs spiked with cells of the T cell clone KT2. The CDR3 DNA is TGTGCCAGCAGCTTAAATCTCAAAATGCGGGGGACCCTCTCCTACAATGAGCAGTTCTTC. This encodes CASSLNLKMRGTLSYNEQFF.